The clone carrying this T cell receptor beta chain showed up just a few times. Antigen: not known. V was clipped by 6 bases and J by 3 bases; unmatched bases: 7. The CDR3 runs to 15 residues. Germline lookup yields CDR1 SNHLY and CDR2 FYNNEI. The source of the sample is a study of response to subunit inactivated influenza vaccine. Study findings and constraints: Authors suggested each seasonal flu vaccination may recruit only limited numbers of new T cells.

TCRdb reanalysed the RT-PCR reads using MiXCR and keeps one entry per CDR3 protein. The repertoire holds almost 250,000 distinct CDR3 sequences, with approximately 12% as singletons. This TCR was sampled from a man aged 50-59 years who received an inactivated influenza vaccine. The chain links TRBV2 to TRBJ2-1; 8 bases map to TRBD1. The specimen was non-naive T cells sorted from PBMCs, collected 14 to 15 days before vaccination. The CDR3 DNA is TGTGCCAGCAGCGAGAATACAGGGGGCTACAATGAGCAGTTCTTC. Translated: CASSENTGGYNEQFF.